Below, one T cell receptor (beta chain) is given with its context. Its antigen remains unidentified. This sample is part of a study of blood T cells in healthy people across ages. Notes on the study in general: Across the age range, TCR beta diversity per million T cells fell in a roughly linear way. From one million sequenced T cells, diversity estimates were lower bounds.

The CDR3 spans 16 residues. Germline trimming cut 4 bases from V and 6 bases from J; bases unmatched to any gene: 6. Per the germline V gene, CDR1 is SGHRS and CDR2 is YFSETQ. Next came a second PCR, run for about 6 to 11 cycles, which used a sample-barcoded 5' primer along with a J-beta primer mix. TCRdb reprocessed the 5' RACE reads via MiXCR and lists one record per CDR3 protein. The table records 1,800,000 or so distinct CDR3 sequences, about two fifths of them present only once. The receptor comes from a human donor in good health. This chain connects TRBV5-1 to TRBJ2-1; 14 nucleotides match TRBD2. Specimen: blood. DNA of the CDR3: TGCGCCAGCAGCCCAAAAGGGACTAGCGGGGGCAATGAGCAGTTCTTC. This codes for CASSPKGTSGGNEQFF.